Below, 14 T cell receptor beta chains from the same sample are listed, as sequenced in a study of T cell responses to AZD1222 COVID-19 vaccine. The protocol was immunoSEQ multiplex PCR, while the TCRdb copy is restricted to in-frame clones and leaves out a portion. The data hold about 97,000 clones, with around 89% observed a single time. Sequencing used peripheral blood, obtained on day 0 of AZD1222 vaccination. The source of these receptors is an adult in good health.

The chain has TRBV6-5 and TRBJ1-6; TRBD1 matches at 9 bases. The V gene's germline CDR1 is MNHEY and CDR2 SVGAGI. The J segment lost 10 bases and the V segment lost 6 bases, leaving 10 bases of the junction unmatched. This CDR3 is 15 amino acids long. This CDR3 reads CASSAGQGIVSPLHF. The CDR3 coding sequence is TGTGCCAGCAGCGCGGGACAGGGTATCGTGTCACCCCTCCACTTT.

This chain uses TRBV27 with TRBJ2-2; 13 bases agree with TRBD2. The CDR3 runs to 17 residues. Losses at the gene ends were 7 bases for V and 8 bases for J; bases not matched to a gene: 13. Germline lookup yields CDR1 MNHEY and CDR2 SMNVEV (reference sequence). This chain's CDR3 is CASTRTSGGRGLGELFF. CDR3 bases: TGTGCCAGCACCCGGACTAGCGGGGGACGGGGACTTGGGGAGCTGTTTTTT.

The chain uses TRBV4-2 and TRBJ1-5, with D possibly matching TRBD1 (5 bases). CDR3 length: 15 residues. Trimming took 1 base from V and 7 from J, leaving 14 bases between them. Germline loops: CDR1 LGHNA, CDR2 YNFKEQ. CDR3 region: CASSQVSGVGQPQHF. CDR3 coding DNA: TGTGCCAGCAGCCAAGTTTCGGGGGTTGGGCAGCCCCAGCATTTT.

This chain links TRBV4-2 with TRBJ2-2; no clear D. The V and J ends lost 8 bases and 5 bases respectively, with 27 bases between them. CDR3 length: 18 amino acids. CDR1 LGHNA and CDR2 YNFKEQ come from the germline V gene. For the CDR3, the DNA is TGTGCCAGCGGGCGGATCAGGAACAGCGAAAAACTAACCGGGGAGCTGTTTTTT. Protein product: CASGRIRNSEKLTGELFF.

The V call is TRBV9, the J call TRBJ2-5, with TRBD2 matching over 9 bases. The CDR3 consists of 15 residues. CDR1 is SGDLS and CDR2 is YYNGEE in the germline V gene. V shed 2 bases and J 5 bases; nucleotides not matched to a gene: 7. DNA of the CDR3: TGTGCCAGCAGCGTCGGAACTAGCGGGTACGAGACCCAGTACTTC. Amino acid sequence: CASSVGTSGYETQYF.

The chain couples TRBV28 to TRBJ2-3; D may be TRBD1 (5 bases). Germline CDR1 reads MDHEN; CDR2 reads SYDVKM. This CDR3 spans 15 amino acids. V lost 6 bases, J lost 6 bases, and 19 bases lay in between. Here the CDR3 reads CASSPPKTAVDTQYF. DNA of the CDR3: TGTGCCAGCAGCCCCCCTAAGACAGCAGTGGATACGCAGTATTTT. The entire variable domain, with the rest obtained from reference TRBV28 and TRBJ2-3, is as follows: DVKVTQSSRYLVKRTGEKVFLECVQDMDHENMFWYRQDPGLGLRLIYFSYDVKMKEKGDIPEGYSVSREKKERFSLILESASTNQTSMYLCASSPPKTAVDTQYFGPGTRLTVL.

This clone appeared a few times. The rearrangement uses TRBV5-1 and TRBJ2-3; TRBD2 aligns across 8 bases. CDR3 length equals 16 residues. V gave up 4 bases and J gave up 3 bases; unmatched junction bases: 10. Germline loops: CDR1 SGHRS, CDR2 YFSETQ. CDR3 coding DNA: TGCGCCAGCAGCCCGGCCAGCGGGGGTGGTACAGATACGCAGTATTTT. As protein: CASSPASGGGTDTQYF.

This chain's CDR3 is CASSAQGLSRHNEQFF. The CDR3, as DNA: TGTGCCAGCAGCGCCCAGGGTCTTTCTCGTCACAATGAGCAGTTCTTC. This sequence joins TRBV7-3 and TRBJ2-1; weak D call: TRBD1 (5 bases). Deletions cut 5 bases from V and 5 bases from J, with 19 bases between. Germline V gene lookup returns CDR1 SGHTA and CDR2 FQGTGA. This CDR3 region has 16 residues.

V is TRBV5-1 and J is TRBJ2-1; tentative D call: TRBD2 (5 bases). The germline gives CDR1 SGHRS, CDR2 YFSETQ. This CDR3 is built from 17 residues. V lost 4 bases to trimming and J lost 2 bases, with 19 bases between them. The chain's CDR3 is CASSPGSGHTTYNEQFF. For the CDR3, the DNA is TGCGCCAGCAGCCCGGGGTCCGGCCACACCACCTACAATGAGCAGTTCTTC.

V gene TRBV4-2 combines with J gene TRBJ1-4; a weak D match, TRBD1 (5 bases). The length of the CDR3 is 17 residues. Germline lookup yields CDR1 LGHNA and CDR2 YNFKEQ. V was shortened by 0 bases and J by 0 bases, with 11 bases between the two germline ends. This CDR3 is CASSQDRVSATNEKLFF. CDR3 nucleotides: TGTGCCAGCAGCCAAGACAGGGTGTCCGCAACTAATGAAAAACTGTTTTTT.

The DNA of the CDR3 is TGTGCCAGCAGCTTATCGGGCAGCTCACCCCTCCACTTT. Residues: CASSLSGSSPLHF. V usage is TRBV7-2 and J usage is TRBJ1-6; D is unclear. V was trimmed by 2 bases and J by 10 bases, leaving 9 bases between them. Germline-derived CDR1 and CDR2 are SGHTA and FQGNSA. The CDR3 runs to 13 residues. Combining the CDR3 with reference TRBV7-2 and TRBJ1-6 gives the whole variable domain GAGVSQSPSNKVTEKGKDVELRCDPISGHTALYWYRQSLGQGLEFLIYFQGNSAPDKSGLPSDRFSAERTGGSVSTLTIQRTQQEDSAVYLCASSLSGSSPLHFGNGTRLTVT.

The chain uses TRBV10-3 and TRBJ1-2; no clear D. Germline V gives CDR1 ENHRY, CDR2 SYGVKD. The V and J ends lost 6 bases and 4 bases respectively, with 12 bases between them. The CDR3 sequence is 13 residues long. The CDR3 is CAIRVGELYGYTF. Written as DNA, the CDR3 is TGTGCCATCAGGGTCGGGGAGCTCTATGGCTACACCTTC.

The V gene is TRBV6-2 or TRBV6-3, the J gene TRBJ1-5; D remains ambiguous. The CDR3 extends over 16 amino acids. From germline, CDR1 is MNHEY and CDR2 SVGEGT. V was trimmed by 2 bases and J by 2 bases, leaving 13 bases between them. The CDR3 DNA is TGTGCCAGCAGTTACCCGTATGCGGAAGGCAATCAGCCCCAGCATTTT. Its translation is CASSYPYAEGNQPQHF.

This sequence joins TRBV5-4 and TRBJ2-7, with no clear D. The CDR3 is 14 amino acids. Trimming removed 0 bases from V and 4 bases from J, with 11 bases in between. Germline V gene data show CDR1 as SGHNT and CDR2 as YYREEE (reference sequence). CDR3 bases: TGTGCCAGCAGCTTGGGGGGTACCGTTTACGAGCAGTACTTC. Translation gives CASSLGGTVYEQYF. The whole variable domain, remainder taken from reference TRBV5-4 and TRBJ2-7, is ETGVTQSPTHLIKTRGQQVTLRCSSQSGHNTVSWYQQALGQGPQFIFQYYREEENGRGNFPPRFSGLQFPNYSSELNVNALELDDSALYLCASSLGGTVYEQYFGPGTRLTVT.